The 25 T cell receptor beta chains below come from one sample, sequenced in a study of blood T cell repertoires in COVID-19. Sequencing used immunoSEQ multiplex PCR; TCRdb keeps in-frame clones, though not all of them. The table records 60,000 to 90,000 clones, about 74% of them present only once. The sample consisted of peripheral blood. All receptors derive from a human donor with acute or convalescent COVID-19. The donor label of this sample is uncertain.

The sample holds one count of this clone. The CDR3 loop reads CAWSVLAGGNEQYF. The CDR3 DNA follows: TGTGCCTGGAGTGTACTAGCGGGAGGCAACGAGCAGTACTTC. The chain links TRBV30 to TRBJ2-7, with 12 bases lining up with TRBD2. The germline V gene encodes CDR1 GTSNPN and CDR2 SVGIG (reference sequence). The CDR3 runs to 14 residues. J gave up 5 bases and V 0 bases, and 2 bases lay outside the gene matches.

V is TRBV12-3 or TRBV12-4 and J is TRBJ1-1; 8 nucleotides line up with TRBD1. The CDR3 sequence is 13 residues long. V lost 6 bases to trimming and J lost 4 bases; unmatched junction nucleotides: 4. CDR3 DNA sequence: TGTGCCAGCAGCCTGGACAGGGCCACTGAAGCTTTCTTT. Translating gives CASSLDRATEAFF.

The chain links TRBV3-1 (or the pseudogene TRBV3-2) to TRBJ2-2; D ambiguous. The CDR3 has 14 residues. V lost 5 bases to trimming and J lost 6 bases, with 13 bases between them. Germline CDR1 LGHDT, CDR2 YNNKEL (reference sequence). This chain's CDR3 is CASSFSRKAGELFF. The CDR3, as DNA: TGTGCCAGCAGCTTTAGCAGAAAGGCCGGGGAGCTGTTTTTT.

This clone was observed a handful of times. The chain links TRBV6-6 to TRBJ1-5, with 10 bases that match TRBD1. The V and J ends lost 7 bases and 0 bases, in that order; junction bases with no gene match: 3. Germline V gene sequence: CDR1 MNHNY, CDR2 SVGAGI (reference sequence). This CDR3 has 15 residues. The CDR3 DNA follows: TGTGCCAGCAAGACAGGGGGCCTTAGCAATCAGCCCCAGCATTTT. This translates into CASKTGGLSNQPQHF.

The CDR3 here is CASSQAPTGRNTEAFF. The CDR3 DNA reads TGCGCCAGCAGCCAAGCACCAACAGGGAGGAACACTGAAGCTTTCTTT. The chain joins TRBV4-1 to TRBJ1-1, with D tentatively TRBD1 (6 bases). Germline V gene lookup returns CDR1 MGHRA and CDR2 YSYEKL. The CDR3 extends over 16 amino acids. V shed 1 base and J shed 1 base, with 13 bases lying between them.

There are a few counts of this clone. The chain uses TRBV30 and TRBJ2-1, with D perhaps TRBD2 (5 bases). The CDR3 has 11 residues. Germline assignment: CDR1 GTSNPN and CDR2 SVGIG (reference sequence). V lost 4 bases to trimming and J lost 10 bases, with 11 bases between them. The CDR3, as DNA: TGTGCCTGGACACTAGAGGACGAGCAGTTCTTC. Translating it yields CAWTLEDEQFF.

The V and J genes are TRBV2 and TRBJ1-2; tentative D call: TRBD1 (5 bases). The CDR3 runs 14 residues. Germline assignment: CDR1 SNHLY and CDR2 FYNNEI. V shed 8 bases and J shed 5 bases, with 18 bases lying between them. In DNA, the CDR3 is TGTGCCAGCTCCGAATTCGGGGGAAGGTATGGCTACACCTTC. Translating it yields CASSEFGGRYGYTF.

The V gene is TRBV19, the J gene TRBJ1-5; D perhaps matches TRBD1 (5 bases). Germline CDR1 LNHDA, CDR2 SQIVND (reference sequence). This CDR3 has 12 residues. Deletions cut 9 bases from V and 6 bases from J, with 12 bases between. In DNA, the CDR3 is TGTGCCAGCCGTGGGGGGAGTCAGCCCCAGCATTTT. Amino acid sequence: CASRGGSQPQHF.

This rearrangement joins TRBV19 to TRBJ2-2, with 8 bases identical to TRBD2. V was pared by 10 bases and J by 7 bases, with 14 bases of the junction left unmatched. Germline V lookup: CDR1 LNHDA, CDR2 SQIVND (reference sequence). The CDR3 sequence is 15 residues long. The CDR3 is CATRGTRGINGELFF. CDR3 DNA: TGTGCCACCCGGGGGACTAGGGGGATTAACGGGGAGCTGTTTTTT. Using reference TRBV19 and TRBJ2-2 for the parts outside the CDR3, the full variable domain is DGGITQSPKYLFRKEGQNVTLSCEQNLNHDAMYWYRQDPGQGLRLIYYSQIVNDFQKGDIAEGYSVSREKKESFPLTVTSAQKNPTAFYLCATRGTRGINGELFFGEGSRLTVL.

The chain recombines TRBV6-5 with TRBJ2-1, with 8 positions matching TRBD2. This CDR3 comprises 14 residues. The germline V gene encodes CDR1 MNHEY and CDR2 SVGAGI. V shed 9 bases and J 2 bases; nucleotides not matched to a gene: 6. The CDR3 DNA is TGTGCCAGTAAACCGGGGGGGCCCTACAATGAGCAGTTCTTC. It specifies CASKPGGPYNEQFF.

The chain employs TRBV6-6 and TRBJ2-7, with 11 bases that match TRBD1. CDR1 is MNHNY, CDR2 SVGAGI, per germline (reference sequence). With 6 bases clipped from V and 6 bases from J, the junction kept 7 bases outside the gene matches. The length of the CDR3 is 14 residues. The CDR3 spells CASRKGQGEGEQYF. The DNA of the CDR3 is TGTGCCAGCAGGAAGGGACAGGGGGAGGGCGAGCAGTACTTC.

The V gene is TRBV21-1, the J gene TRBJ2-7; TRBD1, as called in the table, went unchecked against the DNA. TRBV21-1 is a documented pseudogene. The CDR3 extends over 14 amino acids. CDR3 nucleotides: TGTGCCAGCAGCACACCACATGGGCTCCACGAGCAGTACGTC. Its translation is CASSTPHGLHEQYV.

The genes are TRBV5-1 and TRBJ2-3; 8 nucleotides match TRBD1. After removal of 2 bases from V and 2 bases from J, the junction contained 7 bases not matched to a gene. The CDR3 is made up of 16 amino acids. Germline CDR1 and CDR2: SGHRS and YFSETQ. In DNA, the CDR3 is TGCGCCAGCAGCTTAGGACAGGGCATTGTCACAGATACGCAGTATTTT. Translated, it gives CASSLGQGIVTDTQYF.

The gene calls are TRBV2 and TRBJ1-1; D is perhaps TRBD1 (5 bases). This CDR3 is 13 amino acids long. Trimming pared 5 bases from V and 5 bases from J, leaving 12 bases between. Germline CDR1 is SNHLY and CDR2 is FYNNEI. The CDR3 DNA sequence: TGTGCCAGCAGTTTTCAAAGGGGTACTGAAGCTTTCTTT. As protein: CASSFQRGTEAFF.

The CDR3 nucleotides read TGTGCCAGCACCAGCCGGAGCGGGCATAGCTCCTACAATGAGCAGTTCTTC. It translates to CASTSRSGHSSYNEQFF. This chain links TRBV7-9 with TRBJ2-1; perhaps TRBD2 as D (6 bases). The CDR3 covers 17 residues. Germline CDR1 SEHNR, CDR2 FQNEAQ (reference sequence). V lost 7 bases and J lost 0, with 19 bases in between.

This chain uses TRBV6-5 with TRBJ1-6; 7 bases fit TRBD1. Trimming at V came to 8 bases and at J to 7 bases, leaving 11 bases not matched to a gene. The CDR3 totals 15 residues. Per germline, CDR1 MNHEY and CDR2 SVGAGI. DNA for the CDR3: TGTGCCAGCCTCGACCGGACAGGCCTAAATTCACCCCTCCACTTT. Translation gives CASLDRTGLNSPLHF.

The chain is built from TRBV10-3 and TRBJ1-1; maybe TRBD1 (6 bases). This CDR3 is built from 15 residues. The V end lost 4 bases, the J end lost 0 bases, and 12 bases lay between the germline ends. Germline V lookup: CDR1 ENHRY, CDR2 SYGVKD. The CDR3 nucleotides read TGTGCCATCAGTGCCCGGACAGTTATGAACACTGAAGCTTTCTTT. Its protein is CAISARTVMNTEAFF.

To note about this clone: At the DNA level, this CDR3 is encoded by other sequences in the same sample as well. As DNA, the CDR3 is TGTGCCTGGAGTGTCCAAAACACCATATATTTT. Its translation is CAWSVQNTIYF. The genes are TRBV30 and TRBJ1-3; D uncertain. The CDR3 consists of 11 residues. V lost 0 bases, J lost 6 bases, and 3 bases lay in between. The germline gives CDR1 GTSNPN, CDR2 SVGIG (reference sequence).

The CDR3: CASSLGHAVANTEAFF. In DNA, the CDR3 is TGCGCCAGCAGCTTGGGACATGCCGTGGCGAACACTGAAGCTTTCTTT. This sequence joins TRBV5-1 and TRBJ1-1; D is unclear. The CDR3 extends over 16 amino acids. Germline V lookup: CDR1 SGHRS, CDR2 YFSETQ. V lost 0 bases and J lost 1, with 13 bases in between.

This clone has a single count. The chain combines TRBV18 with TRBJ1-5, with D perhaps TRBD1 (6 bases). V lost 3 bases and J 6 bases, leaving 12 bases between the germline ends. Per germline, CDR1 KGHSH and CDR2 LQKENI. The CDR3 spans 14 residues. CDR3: CASSPTGGTQPQHF. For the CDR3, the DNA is TGTGCCAGCTCACCGACAGGAGGAACTCAGCCCCAGCATTTT.

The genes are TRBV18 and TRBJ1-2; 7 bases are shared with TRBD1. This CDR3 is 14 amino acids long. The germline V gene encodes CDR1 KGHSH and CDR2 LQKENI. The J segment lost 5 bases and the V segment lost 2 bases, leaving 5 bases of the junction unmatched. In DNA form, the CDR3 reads TGTGCCAGCTCACCAACAGGGGCGACTTATGGCTACACCTTC. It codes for CASSPTGATYGYTF.

CDR3 region: CASSEAPREKLFF. CDR3 nucleotide sequence: TGTGCCAGCAGTGAAGCACCCAGGGAAAAACTGTTTTTT. The rearrangement joins TRBV2 to TRBJ1-4, with D uncertain. The CDR3 length is 13 residues. Germline-derived CDR1 and CDR2 are SNHLY and FYNNEI. The V end lost 0 bases, the J end lost 8 bases, and 7 bases lay between the germline ends.

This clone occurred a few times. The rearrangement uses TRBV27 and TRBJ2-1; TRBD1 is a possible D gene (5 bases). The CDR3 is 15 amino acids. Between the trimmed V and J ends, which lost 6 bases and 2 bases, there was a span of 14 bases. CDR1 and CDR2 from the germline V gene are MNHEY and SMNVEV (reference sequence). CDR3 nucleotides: TGTGCCAGCAGAAAACAGGTTTTTGCCTACAATGAGCAGTTCTTC. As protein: CASRKQVFAYNEQFF.

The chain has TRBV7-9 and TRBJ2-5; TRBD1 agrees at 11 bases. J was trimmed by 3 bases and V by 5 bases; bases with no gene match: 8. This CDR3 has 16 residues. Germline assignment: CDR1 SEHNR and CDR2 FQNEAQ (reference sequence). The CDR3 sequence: CASSPTGTGGKETQYF. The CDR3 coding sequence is TGTGCCAGCAGCCCCACCGGGACAGGGGGGAAAGAGACCCAGTACTTC.

The CDR3 here is CASSPGATADTQYF. CDR3 DNA: TGTGCCAGCAGCCCAGGGGCTACGGCAGATACGCAGTATTTT. This sequence joins TRBV11-3 and TRBJ2-3, with D possibly matching TRBD1 (6 bases). The germline CDR1 and CDR2 sequences are SGHNT and YENEEA. The germline V and J ends were trimmed by 5 bases and 4 bases, with 13 bases remaining between them. The CDR3 is 14 residues long.